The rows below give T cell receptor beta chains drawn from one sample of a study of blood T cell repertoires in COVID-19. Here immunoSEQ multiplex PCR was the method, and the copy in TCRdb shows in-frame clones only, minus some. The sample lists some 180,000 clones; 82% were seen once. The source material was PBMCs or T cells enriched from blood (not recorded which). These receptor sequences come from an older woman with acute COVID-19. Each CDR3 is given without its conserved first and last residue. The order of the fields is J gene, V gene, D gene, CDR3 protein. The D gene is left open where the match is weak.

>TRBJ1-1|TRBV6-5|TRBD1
ASSYSRGSWAF
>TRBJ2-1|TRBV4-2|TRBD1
ASSQAGTGHYNEQF
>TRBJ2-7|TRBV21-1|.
ASSKAGRGSLSYEQY
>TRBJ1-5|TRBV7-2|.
ASSFQQGMDQPQH
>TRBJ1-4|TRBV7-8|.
ASSLEGVSFGKLF
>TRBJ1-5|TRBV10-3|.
AISESMMRGSNQPQH
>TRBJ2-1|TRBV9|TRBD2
ASSIAAGGGYNEQF
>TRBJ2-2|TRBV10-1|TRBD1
ASRDRGTGELF
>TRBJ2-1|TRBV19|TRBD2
ASSMGSGSYNEQF
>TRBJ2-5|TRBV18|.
ASSPRSEAFKETQY
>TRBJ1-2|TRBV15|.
ATSRDVNRSGRYT
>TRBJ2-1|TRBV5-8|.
ATSRTEPYNEQF
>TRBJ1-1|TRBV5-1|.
ASSLAERAEAF
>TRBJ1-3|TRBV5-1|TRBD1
ASSPGTGRYTIY
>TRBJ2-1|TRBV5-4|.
ASRDSSNLNEQF
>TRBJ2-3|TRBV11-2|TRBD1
ASSPGQSTDTQY
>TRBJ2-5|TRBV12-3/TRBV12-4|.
ASSFAGDETQY
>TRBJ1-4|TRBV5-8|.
ASSAPREGDEKLF
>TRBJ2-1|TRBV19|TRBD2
ASSSWGLAGVSYNEQF
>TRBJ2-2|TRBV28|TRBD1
ASSTPGQGNTGELF